This T cell receptor beta chain was profiled in a study of vaccination and CD4 T cells after COVID-19. An Oncomine TCR Beta short-read assay was used to sequence the DNA from cultured CD4+ T cells. CD4+ T cells were cultured, and genomic DNA was extracted from them. TCRdb reprocessed the PCR reads with MiXCR, giving one entry per CDR3 protein. The sample has about 15,000 distinct CDR3 sequences, 52% seen once. Noted treatment: approximately nine-day PBMC culture with coronavirus spike peptide pools or control peptides (ViraFEST assay). Peptide pools at 8.5 to 10 ug/ml stimulated 2 million or so PBMCs per well with 9 to 10 IU/ml IL-2. CDR3 length: 14 residues. CDR1 SGHAT and CDR2 FQNNGV come from the germline V gene. This clonotype has only a few counts. The antigen remains undetermined. One end of the junction does not line up with germline, which may come from a read error.

V usage is TRBV11-2 and J usage is TRBJ1-5, with unresolved D. This sequence was found in a human donor who had recovered from COVID-19. The specimen sequenced was CD4+ T cells from blood, cultured in vitro. CDR3 nucleotides: TGTGCCAGCAGCGTAGAGCCAGAGAATCAGCCCCAGCATTTT. Translated: CASSVEPENQPQHF.